This T cell receptor (beta chain) derives from a study of blood T cell repertoires in COVID-19. Study-wide context: Samples came from the United States, Italy and Spain, spanning acute and convalescent COVID-19. Sources were T cells, B-cell-depleted T cells, or PBMCs; the material itself was cDNA or gDNA.

Per the authors' pipeline: Reference gene primer amplification gave nucleated cell count estimates. Generated by immunoSEQ multiplex PCR, the TCRdb table keeps only in-frame clones and is missing some. That table supplies the V and J calls and clone size; D and trimming were determined from the DNA. This sample has some 98,000 clones; 82% occur once, and the top ten carry roughly 10%. This CDR3 is built from 14 residues. Trimming removed 0 bases from V and 5 bases from J, with 10 bases in between. Germline V gene sequence: CDR1 MNHEY, CDR2 SVGAGI. The sequence was collected from a man in his sixties or seventies with active or convalescent COVID-19. V is TRBV6-5 and J is TRBJ2-5; maybe TRBD1 (6 bases). Specimen: peripheral blood. The CDR3 spells CASSYSSGAETQYF. In DNA, the CDR3 is TGTGCCAGCAGTTACTCGTCAGGGGCCGAGACCCAGTACTTC.